This T cell receptor (beta chain) stems from a study of cytomegalovirus exposure and HLA in healthy donors. Study conclusions and caveats: The study put 150 or so TCR beta chains on its list as cytomegalovirus-associated. Among CMV-associated TCR beta chains, most appeared HLA-restricted in a later analysis. According to an earlier analysis, most TCR beta V segments yielded productive rearrangements about 87% or about 30% of the time.

PCR used 60 Vbeta primers and 13 Jbeta primers. Produced via immunoSEQ multiplex PCR; TCRdb's table is partial and in-frame only. This table holds tens of thousands of clones, about three quarters found once. For this clone: Antigen: not known.

V was cut by 4 bases and J by 4 bases, with 13 bases left in between. Germline V CDR1 and CDR2: SNHLY, FYNNEI. This CDR3 comprises 14 residues. The V gene is TRBV2, the J gene TRBJ2-5, with TRBD2 as a possible D gene (6 bases). The origin of this receptor is a man in his forties or fifties in good health and CMV-seronegative. The sample comprised PBMCs. The CDR3 DNA reads as TGTGCCAGCAGTGCGGAGGGGAGGAGAGAGACCCAGTACTTC. Translated: CASSAEGRRETQYF. Supplemented by reference TRBV2 and TRBJ2-5, the full variable domain reads EPEVTQTPSHQVTQMGQEVILRCVPISNHLYFYWYRQILGQKVEFLVSFYNNEISEKSEIFDDQFSVERPDGSNFTLKIRSTKLEDSAMYFCASSAEGRRETQYFGPGTRLLVL.